This T cell receptor (beta chain) is drawn from a study of cytomegalovirus exposure and HLA in healthy donors. The CDR3 contains 11 residues. The germline V gene has CDR1 MNHEY and CDR2 SVGAGI. V shed 11 bases and J 10 bases; nucleotides not matched to a gene: 8. Regarding this clone: What it binds is unknown.

Findings and limits, study-wide: Cytomegalovirus association was assigned to approximately 160 TCR beta chains. The classifier, whose performance was assessed in both the original and validation cohorts, reportedly diagnosed cytomegalovirus status with high specificity and sensitivity.

TCRdb keeps only in-frame clones here, not all; method: immunoSEQ multiplex PCR. The sample carries about 71,000 clones, about 94% recorded once. Material: PBMCs. The TCR was taken from a woman aged 18-30 years in good health and CMV-seronegative. The rearrangement joins TRBV6-5 to TRBJ2-1; 7 bases are a match to TRBD1. The CDR3 DNA reads TGTGCCTCTGAAGGGGGCCGGGAGCAGTTCTTC. Translation: CASEGGREQFF.